This section outlines one T cell receptor (beta chain) sequence together with its context. The data were taken from a study of T-cell reconstitution after alpha-beta-depleted transplantation in children. A TCRbeta library incorporating unique molecular identifiers was prepared. TCRdb reanalysed the PCR reads using MiXCR and keeps one entry per CDR3 protein. The sample has 490,000 or so distinct CDR3 sequences; roughly an eighth are singletons. Germline-derived CDR1 and CDR2 are LGHNT and FRNRAP. The CDR3 runs 17 residues. V shed 0 bases and J shed 0 bases, with 12 bases lying between them. This sequence was found in a human donor who donated a stem cell graft to a child with combined immunodeficiency. The sample in question was PBMCs from the stem cell graft donor, obtained from the stem cell graft. The chain links TRBV12-5 to TRBJ1-5; tentative D call: TRBD1 (5 bases). The CDR3 DNA is TGTGCTAGTGGTTTGGTACTGCAGGGAAATAGCAATCAGCCCCAGCATTTT. Translated, it gives CASGLVLQGNSNQPQHF.